These T cell receptor beta chains were read from a single sample in a study of T cell responses to AZD1222 COVID-19 vaccine. Libraries were prepared by immunoSEQ multiplex PCR; TCRdb keeps only in-frame clonotypes and omits some of them. The sample has 90,000 to 140,000 clones, 82% seen once. The sequencing here drew on peripheral blood, taken on day 0 of AZD1222 vaccination. Source of these receptors: an adult in good health. Both conserved end residues are trimmed from each CDR3. A clone size is listed for some rows: how often the clone was seen (once, few, many), or a class if it is expanded.

CDR3 protein	clone size	V gene	J gene
ASSPSRQGPTQY	once	TRBV7-9	TRBJ2-5
ASGPRGPSGNTIY	-	TRBV12-5	TRBJ1-3
ASRQGPNTGELF	-	TRBV19	TRBJ2-2
ASRRAGESPLH	-	TRBV4-3	TRBJ1-6
ASSEYRVGNQPQH	-	TRBV2	TRBJ1-5
ASSEVSGANVLT	-	TRBV5-1	TRBJ2-6
ASSSFSTSSPLH	-	TRBV6-5	TRBJ1-6
AISPTGETNEKLF	-	TRBV10-3	TRBJ1-4
ASSHSGGGNEKLF	once	TRBV4-1	TRBJ1-4
ASSVETGSGNTIY	-	TRBV7-9	TRBJ1-3
ASSPDSSTDTQY	-	TRBV6-4	TRBJ2-3
ASSLSTGGHGYT	-	TRBV7-2	TRBJ1-2
ASSSSITGGGETQY	-	TRBV5-1	TRBJ2-5
ASKGWGVYGYT	-	TRBV6-5	TRBJ1-2
SVGGGGEKLF	once	TRBV29-1	TRBJ1-4
ASSLAGITSYGYT	-	TRBV7-9	TRBJ1-2
ASSVTPTYTGELF	-	TRBV9	TRBJ2-2
ASSDRGRTNEKLF	-	TRBV7-2	TRBJ1-4
ASSLDPGPTTGELF	-	TRBV7-9	TRBJ2-2
ASSLAGAANYGYT	-	TRBV5-1	TRBJ1-2
SASNWGLRDEQF	-	TRBV20-1	TRBJ2-1
ASSSLGVGPGELF	-	TRBV5-6	TRBJ2-2
AWSTLGQPQH	-	TRBV30	TRBJ1-5
ASSLGGAGVPY	-	TRBV12-3/TRBV12-4	TRBJ2-7
ASSVAGDSNYGYT	-	TRBV9	TRBJ1-2
ASSAGLAGGSNEQF	-	TRBV6-2/TRBV6-3	TRBJ2-1
ASSSAGPDTQY	-	TRBV7-2	TRBJ2-3
ASSPEGGYSGNTIY	-	TRBV5-6	TRBJ1-3